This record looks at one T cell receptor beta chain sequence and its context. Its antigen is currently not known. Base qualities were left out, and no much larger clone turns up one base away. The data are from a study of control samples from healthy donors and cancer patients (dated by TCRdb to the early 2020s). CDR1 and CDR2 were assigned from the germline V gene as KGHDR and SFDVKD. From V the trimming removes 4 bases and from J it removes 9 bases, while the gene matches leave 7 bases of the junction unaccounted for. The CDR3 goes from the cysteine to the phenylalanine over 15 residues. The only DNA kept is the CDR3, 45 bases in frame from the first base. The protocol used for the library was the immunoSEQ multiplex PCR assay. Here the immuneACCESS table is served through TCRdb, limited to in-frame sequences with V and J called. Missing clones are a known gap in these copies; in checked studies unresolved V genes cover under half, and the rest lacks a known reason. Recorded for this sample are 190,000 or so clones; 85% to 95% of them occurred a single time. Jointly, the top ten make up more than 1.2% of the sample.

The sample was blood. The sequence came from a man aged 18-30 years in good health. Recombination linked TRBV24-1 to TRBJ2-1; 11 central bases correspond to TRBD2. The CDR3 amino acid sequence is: CATSDPGTSGLEQFF. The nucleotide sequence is TGTGCCACCAGTGACCCTGGGACTAGCGGACTTGAGCAGTTCTTC.